The present TCR beta chain was sequenced within a study of T cells in Graves' hyperthyroidism and ophthalmopathy (dated by TCRdb to between 2018 and 2021). Study-wide context: Peripheral blood samples were taken at initial diagnosis, before any treatment was given. For training and testing, the approximately 97 patients in the discovery cohort were randomly divided in a 7:3 ratio. Once sampling was done, hyperthyroidism patients were given methimazole at a starting dose of 30 mg daily, whereas ophthalmopathy patients were given high-dose intravenous methylprednisolone. Thyroid tissue and blood T-cell repertoires from six or seven Graves' hyperthyroidism patients were also compared in the study. Prospective prediction of ophthalmopathy was tested in an independent validation cohort of approximately 19 hyperthyroidism patients and 17 patients who later progressed to ophthalmopathy. TCR V-J signatures able to tell the groups apart were searched for in a discovery cohort of more than 90 patients, of whom over 40 had Graves' ophthalmopathy and more than 55 had stable Graves' hyperthyroidism. According to the paper, TCR Vbeta CDR3 sequencing was carried out on about 140 peripheral blood samples, which came from around 43 ophthalmopathy, 80 or so hyperthyroidism and around 17 progressor patients. The paper as a whole reports these results and caveats: Sample size was not statistically predetermined, and blinding of investigators to group allocation was not performed. In validation, the model predicted progression to ophthalmopathy a median of roughly 6.5 months before onset, with roughly 71% sensitivity and just under 75% specificity. Most expanded thyroid clonotypes (frequency above 0.001) were also found in blood, which suggests that blood repertoires may mirror thyroid immune responses. A 13 V-J signature model separated ophthalmopathy from stable hyperthyroidism, with around 90% sensitivity and roughly 82% specificity in cross-validation and 80%/75% in testing.

Stable Graves' hyperthyroidism was defined as the absence of progression to ophthalmopathy over 18 months of follow-up. Hyperthyroidism patients were newly diagnosed, with disease duration under 2 months, and aged 18 to 65 years. Any patient with an uncontrolled infection, another autoimmune disease, pregnancy or lactation was excluded. Clinical symptoms, serum thyroxine and TRAb, thyroid ultrasound, and orbital computed tomography formed the basis for the diagnoses. PBMCs were isolated from about 10 ml of fresh peripheral blood by Ficoll-Paque density gradient centrifugation. Total RNA was extracted using Trizol reagent, and RNA quality was assessed on an Agilent 2100 Bioanalyzer. The TCR beta CDR3 regions were amplified from RNA transcripts. For the first round of RT-PCR on the TCR CDR3, the HTBI primer set was used together with the Qiagen OneStep RT-PCR kit. The libraries were constructed in a second round of multiplex PCR and then size-selected and purified. The libraries were sequenced on an Illumina HiSeq2000 using paired-end 100 bp reads. On the study's bioinformatics: SOAPnuke was used to process the raw data, with reads discarded if the reads contained adapters or uncalled bases, had a mean Phred below 15, or lacked an exact constant-primer or identifier match. COPE v1.2.5 was used to merge the high-quality paired reads, and each unique nucleotide sequence was defined as a clonotype. Clonotypes were aligned to IMGT TRBV, TRBD and TRBJ reference segments using MiTCR v1.1. Only V-J combinations with frequency above 0.0001, covering roughly 99% of repertoires, were analysed. The TCS score was defined as the ratio of F50 (clonal expansion) to E x V (chaos), calculated using BLOSUM62-based TCRdist between CDR3 peptides within each V-J. Welch's t-statistics and random forest reduced 514 V-J features to fewer than 15, which were used in a naive Bayes classifier (R e1071). The raw public data were reprocessed by TCRdb itself: fastp quality trimming at Q25, MiXCR clonotype calling, in-frame beta chains only. CDR3 protein sequences are deduplicated, and each keeps its most common genes and DNA. Here the V and J calls rest on TCRdb's processing, not on the authors' analysis. The sample yields more than 550,000 distinct CDR3 sequences; around 15% were counted once. Clones ranked in the top ten supply 15% to 17% of the sample.

The germline V gene (reference sequence) sets CDR1 to MNHEY and CDR2 to SMNVEV. The CDR3 numbers 12 residues from cysteine through phenylalanine. Only the CDR3 DNA is retained, 36 bases long and in frame from the first base. This clonotype showed up just a few times. Its specific antigen is unknown. The junction shows a germline mismatch at one end, possibly a read error. The chain couples TRBV27 to TRBJ2-5; 7 nucleotides in the junction match TRBD2. Sequenced sample: blood. The sequence was obtained from a man in his fifties with Graves' hyperthyroidism. The DNA reads TGTGCCAGCGGTTTCCGCCGGGACTATGAGTACTTC. Its translation reads: CASGFRRDYEYF.